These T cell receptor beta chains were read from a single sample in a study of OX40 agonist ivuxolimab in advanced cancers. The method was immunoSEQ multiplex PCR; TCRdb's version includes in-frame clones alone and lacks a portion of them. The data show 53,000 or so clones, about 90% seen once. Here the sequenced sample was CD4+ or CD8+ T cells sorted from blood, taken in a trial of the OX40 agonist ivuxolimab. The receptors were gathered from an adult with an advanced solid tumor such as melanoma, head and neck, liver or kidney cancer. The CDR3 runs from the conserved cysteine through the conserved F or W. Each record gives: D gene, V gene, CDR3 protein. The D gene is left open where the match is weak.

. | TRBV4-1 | CASSQLWAETQYF
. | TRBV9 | CASGPGVNRPGSIYEQYF
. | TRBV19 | CASSIFNRVTDTQYF
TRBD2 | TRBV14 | CASSLGAVAGMNTGELFF
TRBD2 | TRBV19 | CASSIASGGNTGELFF
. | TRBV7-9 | CASSFGGLSSYNEQFF
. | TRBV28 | CASRGPLEKLFF
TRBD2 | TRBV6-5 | CASSYMGGAEETQYF
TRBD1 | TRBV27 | CASSLDRDYGYTF
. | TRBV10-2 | CASTRGGNYGYTF
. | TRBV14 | CASSHGAPDYNEQFF
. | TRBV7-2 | CASSQNRADTQYF
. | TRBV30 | CAWSEPRTVLNYEQYF
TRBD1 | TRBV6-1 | CASSVDRTGLNYGYTF
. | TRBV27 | CASRSVPQGSPLHF
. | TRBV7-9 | CASSLGDFAEAFF
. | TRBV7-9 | CASSQTGNEQFF
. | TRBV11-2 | CASSLIGFGGKEAFF
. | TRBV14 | CASSLIDYNEQFF
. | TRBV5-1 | CASSLSGFSSETQYF
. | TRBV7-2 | CASSLSRQETQYF
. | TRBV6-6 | CASSYGTYSGNTIYF
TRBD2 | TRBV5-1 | CASSSMIAGDNEQFF
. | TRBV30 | CAWDRGSTPLHF
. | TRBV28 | CASSLLGSGKNEQYF
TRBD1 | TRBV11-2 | CASGVTTGVTNQPQHF
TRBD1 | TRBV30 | CAWSVRRTGWGGYTF
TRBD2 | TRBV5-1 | CASSLVASGMETQYF
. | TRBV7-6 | CASSRDASLNTEAFF
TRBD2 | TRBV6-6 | CASSYTTSGPSF
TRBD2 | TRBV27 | CASSQNPGLARLSYNEQFF
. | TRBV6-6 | CASSFATNTEAFF
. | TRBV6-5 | CASSFWASEKNEQYF
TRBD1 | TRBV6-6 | CASSPGQGKNIQYF
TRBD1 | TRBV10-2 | CASRGTGIEDTIYF
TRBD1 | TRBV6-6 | CASSYGTGGDEQYF
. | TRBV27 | CASSPNTGVTGNEQFF
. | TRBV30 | CAWSYSYEQFF
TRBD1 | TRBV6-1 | CASSDPLRQGVYNEQFF
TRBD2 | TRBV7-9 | CASSPRLAGVHEQYF
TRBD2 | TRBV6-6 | CASRTPGLAGNEQYF
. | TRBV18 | CASSLDNRRVRYEQYF
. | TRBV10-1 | CATKGLTGELFF
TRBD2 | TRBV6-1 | CASSDIAGGNPNTQYF
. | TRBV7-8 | CASSLGASAPEETQYF
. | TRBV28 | CASRLAGDHTEAFF
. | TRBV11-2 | CASRSILASNEQFF
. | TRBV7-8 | CASSFTPVDEQYF
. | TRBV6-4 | CASSDGTSSYNEQFF
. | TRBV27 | CASSLSGVNQPQHF
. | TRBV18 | CASSPTTEAFF